This T cell receptor beta chain was identified during a study of T-cell memory formation after mild COVID-19. This clonotype was counted between two and nine times. V was cut by 3 bases and J by 0 bases, with 9 bases left in between. This CDR3 has 16 residues. From germline, CDR1 is SGHTA and CDR2 FQGTGA. TCRdb itself ran the 5' RACE reads through MiXCR, one entry per CDR3 protein. The table includes about 180,000 distinct CDR3 sequences, less than 20% detected once. The sample taken for sequencing was PBMCs or a T cell subset sorted from them (not recorded which). The chain employs TRBV7-3 and TRBJ2-6, with D possibly TRBD1 on 5 matching bases. This receptor was identified in a man younger than 30 who had mild COVID-19 (a few samples of this study predate the infection). Cell type and time point are not known. DNA of the CDR3: TGTGCCAGCAGCTTGAGTAGGGGCTCTGGGGCCAACGTCCTGACTTTC. This gives the protein CASSLSRGSGANVLTF.